Reported below is one TCR beta chain. The authors' processing: Estimation of nucleated cell counts was performed using reference gene primer amplification. The data were produced by immunoSEQ multiplex PCR, yet TCRdb's version contains in-frame clones alone and is incomplete. V, J and clone size reflect that table, while D and trimming were determined from the DNA. This sample has nearly 110,000 clones, with 80% to 85% found just once. CDR1 and CDR2 from the germline V gene are SGDLS and YYNGEE. There are 15 residues in the CDR3. V lost 4 bases and J lost 0, with 13 bases in between. This sample was taken from a study of blood T cell repertoires in COVID-19. Study-wide background: Whether acute or convalescent, the COVID-19 samples came from the United States, Italy and Spain. PBMCs, B-cell-depleted T cells, or T cells provided the cDNA or gDNA that made up the material.

The chain has TRBV9 and TRBJ1-1; D remains ambiguous. Sequencing was carried out using peripheral blood. The TCR comes from a human donor in a cohort sampled during active COVID-19. CDR3 nucleotides: TGTGCCAGCAGCCCCACCCCTATGCTGAACACTGAAGCTTTCTTT. Amino acids: CASSPTPMLNTEAFF.